This T cell receptor (beta chain) was sequenced in a study of technical replicates of blood from a few donors (dated 2017 in TCRdb). To note about this clone: Its antigen remains undetermined. No base quality values were provided; no much bigger clone lies one nucleotide off.

The CDR3 sequence holds 15 residues, the cysteine and phenylalanine included. Just CDR3 DNA is preserved here, 45 bases in frame from base 1. Compared with germline, V lacks 6 bases and J lacks 4 bases; bases without a gene match: 9. CDR1 MNHNY and CDR2 SVGAGI are derived from the germline V gene (reference sequence). Libraries were prepared through the immunoSEQ multiplex PCR assay. TCRdb provides this immuneACCESS table in a form limited to in-frame rearrangements. Some clones are lacking; in checked studies, under half of them reflect an unresolved V gene, and why the rest are absent is not known. In this sample the table shows roughly 14,000 clones, approximately 80% of which occur a single time. The ten largest account for under 15% of the sample.

The TCR comes from a human donor in good health. Sequenced material: PBMCs. The V gene is TRBV6-6 and the J gene is TRBJ2-5; TRBD2 lines up with 9 middle nucleotides. CDR3 region: CASSFGSGRRETQYF. The nucleotide sequence is given as TGTGCCAGCAGCTTTGGTAGCGGGAGAAGAGAGACCCAGTACTTC.